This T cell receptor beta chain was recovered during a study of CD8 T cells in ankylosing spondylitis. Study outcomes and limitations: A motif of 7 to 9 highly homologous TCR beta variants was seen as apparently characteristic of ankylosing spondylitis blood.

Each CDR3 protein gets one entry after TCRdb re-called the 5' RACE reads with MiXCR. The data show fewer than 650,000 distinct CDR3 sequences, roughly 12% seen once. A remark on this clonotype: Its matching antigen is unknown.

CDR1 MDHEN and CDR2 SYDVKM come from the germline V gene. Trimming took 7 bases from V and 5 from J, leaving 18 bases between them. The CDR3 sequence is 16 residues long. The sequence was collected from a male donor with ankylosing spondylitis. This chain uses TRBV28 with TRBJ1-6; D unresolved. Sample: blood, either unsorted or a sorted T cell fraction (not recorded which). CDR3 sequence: CASTPLGNTNNSPLHF. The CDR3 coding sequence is TGTGCCAGCACTCCTCTAGGAAACACCAATAATTCACCCCTCCACTTT.